The 25 T cell receptor beta chains below come from one sample, sequenced in a study of blood T cell repertoires in COVID-19. Data came from immunoSEQ multiplex PCR; TCRdb stores just in-frame clones and leaves some out. The sample includes fewer than 200,000 clones, approximately 90% of them seen just once. The specimen was peripheral blood. Receptors originate from a woman in her 50s with acute or convalescent COVID-19.

The chain employs TRBV21-1 and TRBJ2-6; the DNA was not used to check the table's D call, TRBD2. TRBV21-1 is annotated as a pseudogene. This CDR3 comprises 16 residues. CDR3 sequence reads: CAPKGRGSSGANVLTF. The DNA for the CDR3 is TGTGCTCCTAAAGGGAGGGGGAGCTCTGGGGCCAACGTCCTGACTTTC.

The chain recombines TRBV7-8 with TRBJ1-4; a weak D match, TRBD1 (5 bases). The CDR3 loop spans 15 amino acids. Germline V gene lookup returns CDR1 SGHVS and CDR2 FQNEAQ. Trimming took 4 bases from V and 6 from J, leaving 15 bases between them. CDR3 protein: CASSSMGGSHEKLFF. Written as DNA, the CDR3 is TGTGCCAGCAGCTCGATGGGGGGGTCCCATGAAAAACTGTTTTTT.

The gene calls are TRBV6-2 or TRBV6-3 and TRBJ1-1; D gene unclear. Germline assignment: CDR1 MNHEY and CDR2 SVGEGT. Trimming took 0 bases from V and 3 from J, leaving 20 bases between them. This CDR3 comprises 18 residues. CDR3 loop: CASSYSIDSPGSDTEAFF. Here the CDR3 DNA reads TGTGCCAGCAGTTACTCGATCGATTCGCCGGGGTCGGACACTGAAGCTTTCTTT.

The chain joins TRBV11-3 to TRBJ1-3; D gene uncertain. Germline loops: CDR1 SGHNT, CDR2 YENEEA. The CDR3 covers 13 residues. Trimming removed 5 bases at V and 0 bases at J, with 5 bases between. The CDR3 loop is CASSILSGNTIYF. CDR3 DNA: TGTGCCAGCAGCATACTCTCTGGAAACACCATATATTTT. Drawing the rest from reference TRBV11-3 and TRBJ1-3, the complete variable domain is EAGVVQSPRYKIIEKKQPVAFWCNPISGHNTLYWYLQNLGQGPELLIRYENEEAVDDSQLPKDRFSAERLKGVDSTLKIQPAELGDSAVYLCASSILSGNTIYFGEGSWLTVV.

The chain joins TRBV30 to TRBJ1-3; D ambiguous. This CDR3 has 15 amino acids. With 0 bases removed from V and 3 bases from J, the gap between germline ends came to 12 bases. Germline CDR1 and CDR2: GTSNPN and SVGIG (reference sequence). The CDR3 loop reads CAWSVDRPGGNTIYF. The CDR3 region has the DNA TGTGCCTGGAGTGTAGATCGTCCCGGTGGAAACACCATATATTTT.

This sequence joins TRBV7-8 and TRBJ2-3; the D gene is possibly TRBD2 (5 bases). Per the germline V gene, CDR1 is SGHVS and CDR2 is FQNEAQ. V lost 3 bases to trimming and J lost 7 bases, with 17 bases between them. The length of the CDR3 is 15 residues. CDR3 loop: CASSFRTLVGNTQYF. The DNA of the CDR3 is TGTGCCAGCAGCTTTAGGACTCTGGTAGGGAATACGCAGTATTTT.

The gene calls are TRBV4-3 and TRBJ2-2, with 7 bases aligning to TRBD1. V dropped 4 bases and J dropped 8; count of bases not matched to a gene: 13. The germline gives CDR1 LGHNA, CDR2 YSLEER. The CDR3 has 16 residues. This CDR3 reads CASSLWTGPGAGELFF. DNA of the CDR3: TGCGCCAGCAGCCTTTGGACAGGTCCAGGGGCGGGGGAGCTGTTTTTT.

CDR3 DNA: TGTGCCAGCAGCCGCTTAGCGACGGACGAGCAGTACTTC. It encodes CASSRLATDEQYF. The chain links TRBV19 to TRBJ2-7, with D possibly being TRBD2 (5 bases). The CDR3 spans 13 residues. Germline V gene data show CDR1 as LNHDA and CDR2 as SQIVND (reference sequence). V was shortened by 9 bases and J by 5 bases, with 17 bases between the two germline ends.

The rearrangement joins TRBV5-4 to TRBJ2-5, with a weak D call TRBD2 (6 bases). The CDR3 sequence is 14 residues long. CDR1 is SGHNT and CDR2 is YYREEE in the germline V gene (reference sequence). V lost 0 bases, J lost 1 base, and 7 bases lay in between. The CDR3 region is CASSLGRAQETQYF. The DNA for the CDR3 is TGTGCCAGCAGCTTGGGGAGGGCCCAAGAGACCCAGTACTTC.

This sequence joins TRBV7-6 and TRBJ2-2, with a weak D call TRBD1 (6 bases). V gave up 6 bases and J gave up 5 bases, with 10 bases separating them. The germline V gene encodes CDR1 SGHVS and CDR2 FNYEAQ. The length of the CDR3 is 13 residues. The CDR3 here is CASRVTGTGELFF. CDR3 coding DNA: TGTGCCAGCAGAGTTACAGGGACCGGGGAGCTGTTTTTT.

This clone was found once. The rearrangement uses TRBV11-3 and TRBJ1-1, with 7 positions matching TRBD1. CDR1 and CDR2 (germline): SGHNT, YENEEA. With 0 bases clipped from V and 7 bases from J, the junction kept 5 bases outside the gene matches. The CDR3 covers 14 residues. The chain's CDR3 is CASSLDMTGFEAFF. As DNA, the CDR3 is TGTGCCAGCAGCTTAGACATGACAGGGTTTGAAGCTTTCTTT.

This chain uses TRBV2 with TRBJ1-3; 8 bases are shared with TRBD1. Germline V gene sequence: CDR1 SNHLY, CDR2 FYNNEI. The CDR3 is made up of 15 amino acids. The CDR3: CVSRQGAITGNTIYF. In DNA form, the CDR3 reads TGTGTCTCACGGCAGGGGGCCATAACTGGAAACACCATATATTTT.

The V call is TRBV7-8, the J call TRBJ2-7; TRBD1 matches 10 bases. The CDR3 loop spans 15 amino acids. Looked up from germline, CDR1 is SGHVS and CDR2 is FQNEAQ. V shed 2 bases and J 3 bases; nucleotides not matched to a gene: 4. Here the CDR3 DNA reads TGTGCCAGCAGCTTAACGGACAGGGGGATCTACGAGCAGTACTTC. The encoded protein is CASSLTDRGIYEQYF.

In its sample, this clone was seen once. The chain carries TRBV7-9 and TRBJ2-1, with 13 bases fitting TRBD2. CDR3 length: 13 residues. CDR1 is SEHNR and CDR2 is FQNEAQ in the germline V gene (reference sequence). J gave up 12 bases and V 6 bases, and 5 bases lay outside the gene matches. The CDR3 protein is CASSSGLAGAQFF. The CDR3 DNA follows: TGTGCCAGCAGTAGTGGACTAGCGGGAGCGCAGTTCTTC. Variable domain in full (rest from reference TRBV7-9 and TRBJ2-1): DTGVSQNPRHKITKRGQNVTFRCDPISEHNRLYWYRQTLGQGPEFLTYFQNEAQLEKSRLLSDRFSAERPKGSFSTLEIQRTEQGDSAMYLCASSSGLAGAQFFGPGTRLTVL.

This chain links TRBV2 with TRBJ2-3; 9 bases are a match to TRBD2. The CDR3 contains 15 residues. CDR1 SNHLY and CDR2 FYNNEI come from the germline V gene. With 4 bases clipped from V and 1 base from J, the junction kept 3 bases outside the gene matches. The CDR3 nucleotides read TGTGCCAGCAGTGCGGCTAGCGGGGGCACAGATACGCAGTATTTT. This gives the protein CASSAASGGTDTQYF.

In nucleotides, the CDR3 is TGTGCCAGCAGCCGGGGGACAGCAACCGCCGAGCAGTACTTC. Its protein is CASSRGTATAEQYF. This chain links TRBV9 with TRBJ2-7, with a tentative D call TRBD1 (7 bases). Germline lookup yields CDR1 SGDLS and CDR2 YYNGEE. The CDR3 runs to 14 residues. Trimming removed 4 bases from V and 6 bases from J, with 17 bases in between.

This chain joins TRBV12-3 or TRBV12-4 and TRBJ2-1; 7 positions agree with TRBD2. The CDR3 covers 12 residues. J lost 6 bases, V lost 5 bases, and 1 base had no gene match. The CDR3 sequence is CASSREGNEQFF. CDR3 sequence (DNA): TGTGCCAGCAGTAGGGAGGGCAATGAGCAGTTCTTC.

This clone was seen only once. The J gene is TRBJ1-1, the V gene TRBV6-6; D not resolved. The V and J ends lost 5 bases and 0 bases respectively, with 10 bases between them. The length of the CDR3 is 14 residues. Germline CDR1 reads MNHNY; CDR2 reads SVGAGI (reference sequence). The CDR3, as DNA: TGTGCCAGCAGTACAATTCAGGTGAACACTGAAGCTTTCTTT. Amino acids: CASSTIQVNTEAFF.

V usage is TRBV5-1 and J usage is TRBJ2-7; 8 bases line up with TRBD2. After removal of 5 bases from V and 7 bases from J, the junction contained 8 bases not matched to a gene. Per the germline V gene, CDR1 is SGHRS and CDR2 is YFSETQ. The CDR3 runs to 13 residues. This CDR3 is CASSVTSVREQYF. Here the CDR3 DNA reads TGCGCCAGCAGTGTGACTAGCGTGAGGGAGCAGTACTTC.

The chain employs TRBV4-3 and TRBJ2-3; D gene ambiguous. Trimming took 1 base from V and 0 from J, leaving 8 bases between them. There are 15 residues in the CDR3. Germline V CDR1 and CDR2: LGHNA, YSLEER. CDR3 nucleotides: TGCGCCAGCAGCCAAGGGCAGGCTAGCACAGATACGCAGTATTTT. It is translated as CASSQGQASTDTQYF.

The chain couples TRBV6-5 to TRBJ2-1; D not certain. V was clipped by 6 bases and J by 9 bases, with 15 bases between them. This CDR3 has 13 residues. CDR1 is MNHEY, CDR2 SVGAGI, per germline. Written as DNA, the CDR3 is TGTGCCAGCAGCCACGGCCTCGAGGCTGAGCAGTTCTTC. Encoded protein: CASSHGLEAEQFF.

The chain uses TRBV4-1 and TRBJ1-4, with 10 bases identical to TRBD1. After removal of 3 bases from V and 4 bases from J, the junction contained 8 bases not matched to a gene. The germline V gene has CDR1 MGHRA and CDR2 YSYEKL. This CDR3 is 17 amino acids long. The CDR3 DNA is TGCGCCAGCAGCCATTTCGGGACAGGGGCATATAATGAAAAACTGTTTTTT. Its protein product is CASSHFGTGAYNEKLFF.

As to this clone: Compared with germline, one end of the junction differs, possibly owing to a read error. The genes are TRBV19 and TRBJ2-1; 7 nucleotides match TRBD1. Germline V lookup: CDR1 LNHDA, CDR2 SQIVND (reference sequence). The CDR3 covers 14 residues. The CDR3 nucleotides are TGTGCCAGTAGTCCGGACAGGTCTTACAGTGAGCAGTTCTTC. This encodes CASSPDRSYSEQFF.

The V and J genes are TRBV9 and TRBJ2-6; tentative D call: TRBD1 (6 bases). Trimming removed 0 bases at V and 0 bases at J, with 10 bases between. Germline loops: CDR1 SGDLS, CDR2 YYNGEE. The CDR3 runs 17 residues. In DNA, the CDR3 is TGTGCCAGCAGCGTAGTAACAGGGAGCTCTGGGGCCAACGTCCTGACTTTC. It translates to CASSVVTGSSGANVLTF.

J is TRBJ2-1 and V is TRBV9; 11 bases line up with TRBD2. The germline gives CDR1 SGDLS, CDR2 YYNGEE. The CDR3 is 15 residues long. Germline trimming cut 2 bases from V and 5 bases from J; bases unmatched to any gene: 3. The CDR3 coding sequence is TGTGCCAGCAGCGTTATAGCGGGGGGGGACAATGAGCAGTTCTTC. Protein product: CASSVIAGGDNEQFF.